This TCR beta chain was retrieved from a study of T-cell memory formation after mild COVID-19. The CDR3 covers 13 residues. Trimming removed 2 bases at V and 5 bases at J, with 10 bases between. Germline CDR1 reads SGHRS; CDR2 reads YFSETQ. TCRdb re-analysed the 5' RACE reads in MiXCR, keeping a single row per CDR3 protein. The data show around 320,000 distinct CDR3 sequences, with roughly a fifth seen just once and around 21% held by the top ten. The sequence came from a man younger than 30 who had mild COVID-19 (a few samples of this study predate the infection). Cell type and time point are not known. The chain has TRBV5-1 and TRBJ2-5; the D is unclear. The sample taken for sequencing was PBMCs or a T cell subset sorted from them (not recorded which). CDR3 residues: CASSFLGGETQYF. Written as DNA, the CDR3 is TGCGCCAGCAGCTTTCTGGGTGGGGAGACCCAGTACTTC.